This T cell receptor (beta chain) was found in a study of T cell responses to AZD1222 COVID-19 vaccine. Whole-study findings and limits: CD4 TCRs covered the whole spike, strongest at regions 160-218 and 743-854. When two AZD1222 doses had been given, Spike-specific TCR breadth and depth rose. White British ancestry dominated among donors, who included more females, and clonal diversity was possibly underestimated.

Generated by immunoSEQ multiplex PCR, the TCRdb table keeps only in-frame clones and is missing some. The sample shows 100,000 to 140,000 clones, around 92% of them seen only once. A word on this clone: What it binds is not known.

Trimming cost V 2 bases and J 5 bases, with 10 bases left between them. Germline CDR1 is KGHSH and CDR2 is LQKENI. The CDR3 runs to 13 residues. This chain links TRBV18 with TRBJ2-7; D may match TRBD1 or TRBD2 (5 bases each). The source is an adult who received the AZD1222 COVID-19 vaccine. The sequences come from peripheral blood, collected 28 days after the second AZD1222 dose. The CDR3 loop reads CASSPWGINEQYF. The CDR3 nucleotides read TGTGCCAGCTCACCATGGGGGATCAACGAGCAGTACTTC. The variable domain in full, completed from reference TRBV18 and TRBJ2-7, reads NAGVMQNPRHLVRRRGQEARLRCSPMKGHSHVYWYRQLPEEGLKFMVYLQKENIIDESGMPKERFSAEFPKEGPSILRIQQVVRGDSAAYFCASSPWGINEQYFGPGTRLTVT.